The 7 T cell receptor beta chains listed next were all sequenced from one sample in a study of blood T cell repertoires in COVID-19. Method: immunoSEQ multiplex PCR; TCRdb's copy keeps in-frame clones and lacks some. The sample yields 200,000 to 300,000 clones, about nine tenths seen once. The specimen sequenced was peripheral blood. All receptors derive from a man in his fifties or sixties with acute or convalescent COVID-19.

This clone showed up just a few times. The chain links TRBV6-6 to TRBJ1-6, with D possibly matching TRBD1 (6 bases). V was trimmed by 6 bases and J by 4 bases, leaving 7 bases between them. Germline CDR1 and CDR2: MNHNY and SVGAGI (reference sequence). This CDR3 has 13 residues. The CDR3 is CASRDSYNSPLHF. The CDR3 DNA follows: TGTGCCAGCAGGGACAGTTATAATTCACCCCTCCACTTT.

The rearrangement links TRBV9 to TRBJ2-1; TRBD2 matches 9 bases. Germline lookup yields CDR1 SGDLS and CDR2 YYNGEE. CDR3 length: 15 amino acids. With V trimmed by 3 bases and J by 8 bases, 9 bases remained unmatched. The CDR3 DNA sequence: TGTGCCAGCAGCGACGGACTAGCGTCGTCCCATGAGCAGTTCTTC. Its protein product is CASSDGLASSHEQFF.

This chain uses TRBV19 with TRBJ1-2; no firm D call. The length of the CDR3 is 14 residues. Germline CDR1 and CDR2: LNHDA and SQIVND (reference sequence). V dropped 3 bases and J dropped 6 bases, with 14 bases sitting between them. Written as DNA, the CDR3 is TGTGCCAGTAGTATTGGGCAGCCCTGGGATGGCTACACCTTC. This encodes CASSIGQPWDGYTF.

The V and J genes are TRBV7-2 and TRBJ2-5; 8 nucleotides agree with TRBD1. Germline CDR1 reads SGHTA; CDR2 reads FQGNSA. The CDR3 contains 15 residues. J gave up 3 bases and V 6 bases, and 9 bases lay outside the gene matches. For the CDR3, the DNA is TGTGCCAGCAGACCGAGGTCAGGGGGCGAAGAGACCCAGTACTTC. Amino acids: CASRPRSGGEETQYF.

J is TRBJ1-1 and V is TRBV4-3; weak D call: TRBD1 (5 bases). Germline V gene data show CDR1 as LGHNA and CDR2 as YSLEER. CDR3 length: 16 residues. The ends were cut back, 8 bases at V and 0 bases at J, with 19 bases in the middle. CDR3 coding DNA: TGCGCCAGCCAACCGGGACGGGGGGTGGTGAACACTGAAGCTTTCTTT. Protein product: CASQPGRGVVNTEAFF.

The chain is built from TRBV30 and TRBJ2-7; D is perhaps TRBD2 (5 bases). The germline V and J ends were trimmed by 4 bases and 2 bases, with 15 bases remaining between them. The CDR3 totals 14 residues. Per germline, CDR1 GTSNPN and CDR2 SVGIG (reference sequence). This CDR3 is CAWTLKSGAYEQYF. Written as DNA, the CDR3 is TGTGCCTGGACCTTAAAGAGCGGTGCCTACGAGCAGTACTTC.

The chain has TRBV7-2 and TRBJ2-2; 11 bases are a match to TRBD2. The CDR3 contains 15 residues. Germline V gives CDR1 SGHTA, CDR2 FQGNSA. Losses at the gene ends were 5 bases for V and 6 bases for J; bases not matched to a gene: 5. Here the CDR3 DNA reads TGTGCCAGCAGCATAACTAGCGGGAGTGCCGGGGAGCTGTTTTTT. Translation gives CASSITSGSAGELFF.